These T cell receptor beta chains were read from a single sample in a study of control samples from healthy donors and cancer patients. Libraries were prepared by immunoSEQ multiplex PCR; TCRdb keeps only in-frame clonotypes and omits some of them. The sample has a few hundred thousand clones, 80% to 95% seen once. Material for sequencing was PBMCs. The receptor set was obtained from a man aged 35 to 55 with head and neck cancer. Each CDR3 is given without its conserved first and last residue.

>TRBJ1-1|TRBV6-1|12
ASSLGQVNTEAF
>TRBJ2-5|TRBV5-1|9
ASSLSETQY
>TRBJ1-1|TRBV5-1|12
ASSPDRVGTEAF
>TRBJ2-1|TRBV6-4|13
ASSNLAGGGNEQF
>TRBJ1-6|TRBV9|14
ASSVEGSFYNSPLH
>TRBJ1-1|TRBV7-9|11
ASSTNSGTEAF
>TRBJ2-1|TRBV6-5|12
ASSSGFWDNEQF
>TRBJ1-2|TRBV6-5|13
ASSMGQGYFDGYT
>TRBJ2-2|TRBV7-9|14
ASSLDWPSNTGELF
>TRBJ1-2|TRBV24-1|10
ATSQGLRGYT
>TRBJ1-5|TRBV30|13
AWRSGTGVDQPQH
>TRBJ1-2|TRBV7-9|12
ASSSQGFGYGYT
>TRBJ1-5|TRBV4-1|13
ASSQDWRGYQPQH
>TRBJ2-5|TRBV7-9|13
ASSPRDRGQETQY
>TRBJ1-5|TRBV4-1|13
ASSQVGRSNQPQH
>TRBJ2-7|TRBV27|12
ATISTGPAYEQY
>TRBJ2-3|TRBV6-1|10
ASSEEVNTQY
>TRBJ2-5|TRBV12-3/TRBV12-4|11
ASSPGNQETQY
>TRBJ2-1|TRBV5-5|16
ASSLDYRDRGPYNEQF
>TRBJ2-3|TRBV30|13
AWKAAGGLADTQY
>TRBJ2-1|TRBV3-1/TRBV3-2|13
ASSQISQGAGEQF
>TRBJ2-3|TRBV5-1|11
ASSSGGTDTQY
>TRBJ1-4|TRBV5-1|12
ASSLGRTNEKLF
>TRBJ2-2|TRBV5-6|15
ASSSGPGRGITGELF
>TRBJ2-5|TRBV6-2/TRBV6-3|15
ASSYSRDRGFQETQY
>TRBJ1-1|TRBV6-4|10
ASRGGQGRAF
>TRBJ2-2|TRBV27|13
ASSPLDRDVGELF
>TRBJ1-2|TRBV29-1|11
SGYRVGDYGYT
>TRBJ2-5|TRBV27|14
ASSLSRGQGGETQY